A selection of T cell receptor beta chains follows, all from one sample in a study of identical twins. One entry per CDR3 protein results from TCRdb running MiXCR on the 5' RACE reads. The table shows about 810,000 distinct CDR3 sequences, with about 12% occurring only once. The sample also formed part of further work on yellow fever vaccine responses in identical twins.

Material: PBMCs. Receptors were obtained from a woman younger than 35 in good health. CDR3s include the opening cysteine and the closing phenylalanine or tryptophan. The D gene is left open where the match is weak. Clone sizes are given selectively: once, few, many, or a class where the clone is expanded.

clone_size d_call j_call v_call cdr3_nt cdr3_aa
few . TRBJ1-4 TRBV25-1 TGTGCCAGCAGGTCGCAAGGAGGTGAAAAACTGTTTTTT CASRSQGGEKLFF
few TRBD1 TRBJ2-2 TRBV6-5 TGTGCCAGCAGTTACCAACAGGGGCTTAGTTACACCGGGGAGCTGTTTTTT CASSYQQGLSYTGELFF
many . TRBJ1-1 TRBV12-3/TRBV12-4 TGTGCCAGCAGTTTAACCTCAGGGGATACTGAAGCTTTCTTT CASSLTSGDTEAFF
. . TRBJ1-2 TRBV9 TGTGCCAGCAGCGTTTTGGGCCCCCGGGCAGGGGATGGCTACACCTTC CASSVLGPRAGDGYTF
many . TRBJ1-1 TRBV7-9 TGTGCCAGCAGCGCCGGGGGGGTGAACACTGAAGCTTTCTTT CASSAGGVNTEAFF
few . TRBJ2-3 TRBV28 TGTGCCACCAGCGGGCGAGGCACAGATACGCAGTATTTT CATSGRGTDTQYF
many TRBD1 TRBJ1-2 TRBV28 TGTGCCAGCAGTTCCCCGACAGGGGGGGGATATGGCTACACCTTC CASSSPTGGGYGYTF
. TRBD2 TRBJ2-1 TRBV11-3 TGTGCCAGCAAAACACTAGCGGGAGGGCCTAACGAGCAGTTCTTC CASKTLAGGPNEQFF
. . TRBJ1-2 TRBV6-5 TGTGCCAGCAGTTACGTGGCTAACTATGGCTACACCTTC CASSYVANYGYTF
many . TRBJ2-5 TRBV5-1 TGCGCCAGCAGCGCTCAGGGAAGCGAAGAGACCCAGTACTTC CASSAQGSEETQYF
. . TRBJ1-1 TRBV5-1 TGCGCCAGCAGCCAGGACGGGAAAGCTTTCTTT CASSQDGKAFF
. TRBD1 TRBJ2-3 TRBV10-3 TGTGCCATCAGTGACCCGGGACAGGCAGATACGCAGTATTTT CAISDPGQADTQYF
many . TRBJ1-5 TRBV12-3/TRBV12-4 TGTGCCAGCAGTTTTAGCGAGTCCAATCAGCCCCAGCATTTT CASSFSESNQPQHF
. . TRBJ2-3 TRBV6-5 TGTGCCAGCAGTTTTGTGGCTCCGGGAGGCACAGATACGCAGTATTTT CASSFVAPGGTDTQYF
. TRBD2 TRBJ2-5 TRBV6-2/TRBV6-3 TGTGCCAGCAGTTCCCCCCGGGGGGCGGGAGGACAAGAGACCCAGTACTTC CASSSPRGAGGQETQYF
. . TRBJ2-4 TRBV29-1 TGCAGCGTTAAGTTGAGGTTGGCCAAAAACATTCAGTACTTC CSVKLRLAKNIQYF
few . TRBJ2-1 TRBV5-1 TGCGCCAGCAGGCCACGGTTAGGGACTGGAAACTACAATGAGCAGTTCTTC CASRPRLGTGNYNEQFF
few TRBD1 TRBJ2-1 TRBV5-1 TGCGCCAGCAGGACAGGGGGCGGAAATGAGCAGTTCTTC CASRTGGGNEQFF
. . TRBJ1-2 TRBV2 TGTGCCAGCACGGGCGTCACTCAGGGCATCTATGGCTACACCTTC CASTGVTQGIYGYTF
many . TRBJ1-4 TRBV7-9 TGTGCCAGCAGCGTTACGACAGGCCGACTGTTTTTT CASSVTTGRLFF
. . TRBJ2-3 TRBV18 TGTGCCAGCTCACCATTTTGGGGGATCACAGATACGCAGTATTTT CASSPFWGITDTQYF
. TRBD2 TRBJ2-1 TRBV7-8 TGTGCCAGCAGCTTCCTAACTAGCGGGAGGGAGAATGAGCAGTTCTTC CASSFLTSGRENEQFF
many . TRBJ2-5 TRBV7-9 TGTGCCAGCAGCTTAGTCCTAGGGAGGCAAGAGACCCAGTACTTC CASSLVLGRQETQYF
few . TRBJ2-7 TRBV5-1 TGCGCCAGCAGCCTCCGGGGAGCAGGGAGCTCCTACGAGCAGTACTTC CASSLRGAGSSYEQYF
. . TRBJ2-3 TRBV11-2 TGTGCCAGCAGCACCCAACCGGGACTCACAGATACGCAGTATTTT CASSTQPGLTDTQYF
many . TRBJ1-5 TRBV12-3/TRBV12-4 TGTGCCAGCAGCTTCCCCTCAGTGAAAAGCAATCAGCCCCAGCATTTT CASSFPSVKSNQPQHF
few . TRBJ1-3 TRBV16 TGTGCCAGCAGCCAAGGCGGACCCTCTGGAAACACCATATATTTT CASSQGGPSGNTIYF
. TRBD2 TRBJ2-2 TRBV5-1 TGCGCCAGCAGCTTGGAACCAGCGGGGGGGCATTACACCGGGGAGCTGTTTTTT CASSLEPAGGHYTGELFF
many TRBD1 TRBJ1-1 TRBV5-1 TGCGCCAGCAGCCCCGGACAGGGGGCGAACACTGAAGCTTTCTTT CASSPGQGANTEAFF
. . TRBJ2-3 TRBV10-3 TGTGCCACCTCAGGGAGTAAGACAGATACGCAGTATTTT CATSGSKTDTQYF
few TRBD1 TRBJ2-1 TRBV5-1 TGCGCCAGCAGCCTGGACCCCGGGACAGGGGTCGATGAGCAGTTCTTC CASSLDPGTGVDEQFF
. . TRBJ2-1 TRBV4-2 TGTGCCAGCAGCCAAGATCCTTTCTTGCTGTCCGGGTACAATGAGCAGTTCTTC CASSQDPFLLSGYNEQFF
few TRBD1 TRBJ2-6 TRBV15 TGTGCCACCGCTAACACTCTCGGGACAGGGGGCTCTGGGGCCAACGTCCTGACTTTC CATANTLGTGGSGANVLTF
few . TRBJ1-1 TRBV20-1 TGCAGTGCTAGTAAAGCCTCACTGGCTTTCTTT CSASKASLAFF
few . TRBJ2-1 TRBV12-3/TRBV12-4 TGTGCCACCCAAACAGTTGATGAGCAGTTCTTC CATQTVDEQFF
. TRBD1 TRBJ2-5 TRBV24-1 TGTGCCACCAGTACTAATAAGGACAGGGGGGAGACCCAGTACTTC CATSTNKDRGETQYF
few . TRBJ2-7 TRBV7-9 TGTGCCAGCAGCTTATCAGGGGTAGGGGAGCAGTACTTC CASSLSGVGEQYF
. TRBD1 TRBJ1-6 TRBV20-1 TGCAGTGCTAGCCGGACAGGGGGCAAGGATTCACCCCTCCACTTT CSASRTGGKDSPLHF
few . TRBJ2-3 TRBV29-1 TGCAGCGTTGAAGGGAACCTTGGCAGGGAGCCGCAGTATTTT CSVEGNLGREPQYF
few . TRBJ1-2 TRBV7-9 TGTGCCAGCAGTTCAGAGTGGGACTATGGCTACACCTTC CASSSEWDYGYTF
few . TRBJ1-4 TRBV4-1 TGCGCCAGCAGCCAAGATAGCCCTGCAACTAATGAAAAACTGTTTTTT CASSQDSPATNEKLFF
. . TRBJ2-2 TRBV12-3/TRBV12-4 TGTGCCAGCAACCCCCCGGGCATGAACACCGGGGAGCTGTTTTTT CASNPPGMNTGELFF
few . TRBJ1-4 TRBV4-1 TGCGCCAGCAGCCAAGCACCGGAGGAAAAACTGTTTTTT CASSQAPEEKLFF
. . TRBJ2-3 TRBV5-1 TGCGCCAGCAGCTTACCTGACAGGTCAGATACGCAGTATTTT CASSLPDRSDTQYF
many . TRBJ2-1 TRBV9 TGTGCCAGCAGCGTAGGACTAGTAGCCTACAATGAGCAGTTCTTC CASSVGLVAYNEQFF
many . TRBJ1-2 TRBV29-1 TGCAGCGTTGCAGTAAACTATGGCTACACCTTC CSVAVNYGYTF
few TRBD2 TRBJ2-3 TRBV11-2 TGTGCCAGCAGCCTGTTGACTAGCGGGGGGGCGATTCGCACAGATACGCAGTATTTT CASSLLTSGGAIRTDTQYF
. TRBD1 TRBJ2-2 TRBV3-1 TGTGCCAGCAGCCCGACTGGGTCAGGGGGTCTACCCGGGGAGCTGTTTTTT CASSPTGSGGLPGELFF
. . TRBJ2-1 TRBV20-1 TGCAGTGCTCAGCCTCTTTCATACAATGAGCAGTTCTTC CSAQPLSYNEQFF
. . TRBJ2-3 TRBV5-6 TGTGCCAGCAGCGAAGACAGGCCAGATACGCAGTATTTT CASSEDRPDTQYF
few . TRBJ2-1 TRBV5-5 TGTGCCAGCAGCTTCAGTTGGGATGAGCAGTTCTTC CASSFSWDEQFF
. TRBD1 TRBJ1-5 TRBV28 TGTGCCAGCAGTGGGGACAGTAATTGGCAGCCCCAGCATTTT CASSGDSNWQPQHF
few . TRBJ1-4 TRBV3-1 TGTGCCAGCACTCGCGGGGCTTTTAATGAAAAACTGTTTTTT CASTRGAFNEKLFF
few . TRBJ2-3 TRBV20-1 TGCAGTGCTAGATCCGGATATAGCGGCACAGATACGCAGTATTTT CSARSGYSGTDTQYF
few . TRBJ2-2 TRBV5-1 TGCGCCAGCAGCCCGTCCTCTTTGGGGAACACCGGGGAGCTGTTTTTT CASSPSSLGNTGELFF
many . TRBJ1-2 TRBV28 TGTGCCAGCAGGAGGACATACAGTTTCGGAAACTCTGGCTACACCTTC CASRRTYSFGNSGYTF
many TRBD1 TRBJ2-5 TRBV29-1 TGCAGCGCCGGACAGGGTTCAGAGACCCAGTACTTC CSAGQGSETQYF
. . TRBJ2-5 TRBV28 TGTGCCAGCATCCCAGCAAGCCGAAAAGAGACCCAGTACTTC CASIPASRKETQYF
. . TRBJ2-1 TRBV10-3 TGTGCCATCAGTGGACAGGGAGGAAACCTTTCCTACAATGAGCAGTTCTTC CAISGQGGNLSYNEQFF